This T cell receptor (beta chain) was recovered during a study of blood T cell repertoires in COVID-19. About the research overall: Samples came from the United States, Italy and Spain, spanning acute and convalescent COVID-19. T cells, B-cell-depleted T cells, or PBMCs supplied cDNA or gDNA.

Per the original methods: From reference gene primer amplification, estimates of nucleated cell counts were derived. Clones were sequenced by immunoSEQ multiplex PCR, and TCRdb holds only the in-frame ones, with some missing. For V, J and clone size, that table is used; D and trimming come from the DNA. The top ten hold 6% to 7% of the sample, which has approximately 300,000 clones, more than 80% seen once. Per germline, CDR1 GTSNPN and CDR2 SVGIG (reference sequence). The CDR3 sequence is 11 residues long. V lost 5 bases and J 4 bases, leaving 5 bases between the germline ends. The TCR comes from a woman aged 30 to 39 with COVID-19, enrolled during active disease. The sample consisted of peripheral blood. The gene calls are TRBV30 and TRBJ2-2; no clear D. The CDR3 loop is CAWSPTGELFF. The CDR3 DNA sequence: TGTGCCTGGTCTCCCACCGGGGAGCTGTTTTTT.